This TCR beta chain was sequenced in a study of molecular identifiers for immune sequencing clone quantification. Sorted inputs of roughly 17,000 to 1,000,000 cells, with 10%, 30% or 50% RNA, yielded naive CD8 libraries. A CD8+CD4-CCR7+CD45RA+ gate was used to sort naive CD8 T cells. Findings of the study overall: In naive cells, clones above 20 RNA copies held under 1% of molecules, whereas in effector cells they held over 99%.

The length of the CDR3 is 14 residues. The ends were cut back, 0 bases at V and 3 bases at J, with 11 bases in the middle. CDR1 is DFQATT and CDR2 is SNEGSKA in the germline V gene (reference sequence). Using its own MiXCR run on the PCR reads, TCRdb lists one record per CDR3 protein. Of about 300,000 distinct CDR3 sequences in the sample, about a fifth were seen once. This clonotype has a count of ten or more. Its antigen is still unknown. The sequencing input was naive CD8+ T cells from blood, with Jurkat cell RNA spiked in. The subset was: FACS-sorted CD8+CD4-CCR7+CD45RA+ naive T cells. The chain carries TRBV20-1 and TRBJ1-1, with a tentative D call TRBD1 (5 bases). The clonotype originates from a human donor in good health. Some libraries in this study had Jurkat cell RNA spiked in. This CDR3 is CSARDVRGDTEAFF. The CDR3 nucleotides read TGCAGTGCTAGAGATGTCCGGGGGGACACTGAAGCTTTCTTT.